This T cell receptor beta chain was found in a study of T cells in Graves' hyperthyroidism and ophthalmopathy. Study-level information: The initial diagnosis was the point when peripheral blood was collected, ahead of any treatment. Regarding the study as a whole: Appearing also in blood were most of the thyroid clonotypes expanded above 0.001. The authors' 13 V-J model separated ophthalmopathy from stable hyperthyroidism.

Subjects aged 18 to 65 presented with newly diagnosed hyperthyroidism of less than 2 months' duration. Amplification of TCR beta CDR3 regions was performed using RNA transcripts as template. Initially, a first-round RT-PCR of the TCR CDR3 employed the HTBI primer set. In TCRdb, the multiplex PCR reads were re-called with MiXCR into one record per CDR3 protein. The sample gives hundreds of thousands of distinct CDR3 sequences, roughly a sixth of which show up once; around 17% is in the top ten. This clonotype was observed a few times. Its antigen remains unknown. There are 13 residues in the CDR3. CDR1 is WNHNN, CDR2 SYGVQD, per germline (reference sequence). V was cut by 8 bases and J by 3 bases, with 11 bases left in between.

The V call is TRBV10-1, the J call TRBJ1-5; weak D call: TRBD1 (5 bases). Sequenced: blood. The clonotype originates from a woman in her 50s with Graves' hyperthyroidism that later progressed to Graves' ophthalmopathy. CDR3 sequence (DNA): TGCGCCAGCCCGGGACTCCACAATCAGCCCCAGCATTTT. Translated, it gives CASPGLHNQPQHF.